Described below is a single TCR beta chain sequence and its context. The data were taken from a study of shared clonotypes between healthy human individuals. Here immunoSEQ multiplex PCR was the method, and the copy in TCRdb shows in-frame clones only, minus some. The sample consists of 2 million to 2.5 million clones, under 97% of them appearing once. This TCR came from a man between 18 and 35 years old in good health. Sequenced sample: naive CD4+ T cells sorted from blood. Sample subset: CD45RA+ positively selected.

In nucleotides, the CDR3 is TGTGCCAGCAGCTTGGCTTTCGGTACGGACTATGGCTACACCTTC. This encodes CASSLAFGTDYGYTF. This chain connects TRBV5-4 to TRBJ1-2, with D unresolved. CDR3 size: 15 residues. In germline, CDR1 is SGHNT, CDR2 YYREEE (reference sequence). The V end lost 0 bases, the J end lost 3 bases, and 12 bases lay between the germline ends. The entire variable domain, with the rest obtained from reference TRBV5-4 and TRBJ1-2, is as follows: ETGVTQSPTHLIKTRGQQVTLRCSSQSGHNTVSWYQQALGQGPQFIFQYYREEENGRGNFPPRFSGLQFPNYSSELNVNALELDDSALYLCASSLAFGTDYGYTFGSGTRLTVV.